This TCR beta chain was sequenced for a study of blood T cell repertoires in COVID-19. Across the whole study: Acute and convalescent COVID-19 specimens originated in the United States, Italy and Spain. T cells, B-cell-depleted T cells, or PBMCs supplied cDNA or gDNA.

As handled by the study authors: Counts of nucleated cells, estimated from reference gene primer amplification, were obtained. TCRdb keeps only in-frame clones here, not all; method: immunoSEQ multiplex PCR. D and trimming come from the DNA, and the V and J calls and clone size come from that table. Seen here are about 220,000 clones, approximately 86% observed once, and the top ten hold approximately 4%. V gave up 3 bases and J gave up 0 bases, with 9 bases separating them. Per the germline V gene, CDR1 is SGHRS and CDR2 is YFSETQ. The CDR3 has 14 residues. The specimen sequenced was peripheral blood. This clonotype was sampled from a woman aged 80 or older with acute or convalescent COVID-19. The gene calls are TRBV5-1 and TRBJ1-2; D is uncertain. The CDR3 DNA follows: TGCGCCAGCAGCTCGACTGCAACTAACTATGGCTACACCTTC. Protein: CASSSTATNYGYTF.